This TCR beta chain emerged from a study of blood T cell repertoires in COVID-19. Data came from immunoSEQ multiplex PCR; TCRdb stores just in-frame clones and leaves some out. Of roughly 150,000 clones in the sample, about 82% were seen once. The clonotype originates from a man in his fifties or sixties with acute or convalescent COVID-19. The specimen sequenced was peripheral blood.

The CDR3 region is CASSFRGSAETQYF. The CDR3 DNA reads as TGCGCCAGCAGCTTCAGGGGATCGGCAGAGACCCAGTACTTC. This chain uses TRBV5-1 with TRBJ2-5; a weak D match, TRBD1 (6 bases). There are 14 residues in the CDR3. Trimming took off 2 bases at V and 4 bases at J, with 12 bases between the two ends. CDR1 and CDR2 from the germline V gene are SGHRS and YFSETQ.